The 4 T cell receptor beta chains given below trace back to one sample, sequenced in a study of beta chain features in type 1 diabetes. No antigens are known for them. Expressed TCRB transcripts were sequenced, since all the RNA that had been isolated was reverse transcribed. TCRdb's copy holds only in-frame clones and misses some; the assay was immunoSEQ multiplex PCR. The sample contains about 660,000 clones, over 13% of which appear only once. Notes on the study in general: When Type 1 diabetes patients were examined, their TCRB CDR3s proved moderately but significantly shorter in all four CD4+ subsets.

The source material was naive CD4+ T cells from blood. All receptors derive from a man between 18 and 29 years old with type 1 diabetes.

The gene calls are TRBV27 and TRBJ2-1; D is perhaps TRBD2 (5 bases). V was trimmed by 11 bases and J by 6 bases, leaving 23 bases between them. Germline V CDR1 and CDR2: MNHEY, SMNVEV (reference sequence). This CDR3 has 15 residues. The CDR3 nucleotides read TGTGCCGGTCGAGGCCCGGGAAACGCACCCAATGAGCAGTTCTTC. Amino acids: CAGRGPGNAPNEQFF.

In regard to this clone: The junction differs from germline at one of its ends, possibly a read error. The rearrangement links TRBV4-1 to TRBJ1-2, with 7 bases that match TRBD1. Germline CDR1 and CDR2: MGHRA and YSYEKL. This CDR3 has 15 amino acids. CDR3 bases: TGTGCCAGCAGCCAACTCGAGGACAGGCCTCGTGGCTACACCTTC. Protein sequence: CASSQLEDRPRGYTF.

V usage is TRBV30 and J usage is TRBJ1-4, with 8 bases aligning to TRBD1. Trimming at V came to 2 bases and at J to 8 bases, leaving 10 bases not matched to a gene. The CDR3 consists of 15 residues. Germline V lookup: CDR1 GTSNPN, CDR2 SVGIG (reference sequence). The CDR3 bases are TGTGCCTGGAGTTTACAGGGGGGCGAGCGAGAAAAACTGTTTTTT. Amino acids: CAWSLQGGEREKLFF. Complete variable domain (other parts from reference TRBV30 and TRBJ1-4): SQTIHQWPATLVQPVGSPLSLECTVEGTSNPNLYWYRQAAGRGLQLLFYSVGIGQISSEVPQNLSASRPQDRQFILSSKKLLLSDSGFYLCAWSLQGGEREKLFFGSGTQLSVL.

The chain carries TRBV2 and TRBJ1-4; D remains ambiguous. V gave up 5 bases and J gave up 3 bases, with 13 bases separating them. The CDR3 has 15 amino acids. The germline CDR1 and CDR2 sequences are SNHLY and FYNNEI. The CDR3 sequence: CASSPHRGSNEKLFF. DNA for the CDR3: TGTGCCAGCAGTCCCCACCGAGGGTCTAATGAAAAACTGTTTTTT.